One sample yielded the 20 T cell receptor beta chains listed below, sequenced in a study of memory CD4+ T cells and cytomegalovirus serostatus. The protocol was immunoSEQ multiplex PCR, while the TCRdb copy is restricted to in-frame clones and leaves out a portion. The data show tens of thousands of clones, with around four fifths seen just once and less than 0.75% held by the top ten. Single viable CD3+CD4+CD8-CD45RO+ cells were sorted as the memory CD4+ T cells. Sequences were obtained from memory CD4+ T cells from blood. Receptors were obtained from an adult in good health and CMV-seronegative.

V gene TRBV19 combines with J gene TRBJ1-2; 9 positions agree with TRBD1. V shed 5 bases and J 4 bases; nucleotides not matched to a gene: 8. The CDR3 consists of 15 residues. Germline V gene lookup returns CDR1 LNHDA and CDR2 SQIVND (reference sequence). This CDR3 is CASSPPGQGTYGYTF. In DNA form, the CDR3 reads TGTGCCAGTAGTCCCCCGGGACAGGGAACCTATGGCTACACCTTC.

A single count supports this clone. The chain couples TRBV5-4 to TRBJ1-1, with 9 bases lining up with TRBD1. In germline, CDR1 is SGHNT, CDR2 YYREEE (reference sequence). The CDR3 contains 15 residues. V lost 4 bases, J lost 6 bases, and 10 bases stayed unmatched. CDR3 protein: CASSTRTGESPEAFF. DNA of the CDR3: TGTGCCAGCAGCACCAGGACAGGGGAATCGCCTGAAGCTTTCTTT.

The chain links TRBV5-1 to TRBJ1-2; TRBD1 matches 11 bases. The length of the CDR3 is 14 residues. The V gene end was trimmed by 0 bases and the J gene end by 8 bases; junction bases not matched to a gene: 3. Per the germline V gene, CDR1 is SGHRS and CDR2 is YFSETQ. Written as DNA, the CDR3 is TGCGCCAGCAGCTTGGCCGGGACAGGGGGAGGCTACACCTTC. It codes for CASSLAGTGGGYTF.

The rearrangement links TRBV5-1 to TRBJ1-3; no clear D. V lost 4 bases and J 3 bases, leaving 14 bases between the germline ends. This CDR3 is 15 amino acids long. Per the germline V gene, CDR1 is SGHRS and CDR2 is YFSETQ. DNA of the CDR3: TGCGCCAGCAGCCTGGGAGGGAAACTTGGAAACACCATATATTTT. This sequence encodes CASSLGGKLGNTIYF.

The sample holds a few counts of this clone. J is TRBJ1-4 and V is TRBV7-2; D is possibly TRBD1 (5 bases). Per the germline V gene, CDR1 is SGHTA and CDR2 is FQGNSA. Trimming shortened V by 4 bases and J by 2 bases, and 11 bases separated the two germline ends. The CDR3 is 15 amino acids. The CDR3 nucleotides are TGTGCCAGCAGCTCCTCACAGGCCACTAATGAAAAACTGTTTTTT. Translated: CASSSSQATNEKLFF.

The chain recombines TRBV2 with TRBJ2-5; D may be TRBD1 (6 bases). V dropped 6 bases and J dropped 5 bases, with 16 bases sitting between them. Looked up from germline, CDR1 is SNHLY and CDR2 is FYNNEI. The CDR3 extends over 14 amino acids. The CDR3 nucleotides read TGTGCCAGCAGAGAAAAGACAGGCCGGGAGACCCAGTACTTC. Its protein product is CASREKTGRETQYF.

CDR3 sequence (DNA): TGTGCCAGCTCACCCGACAGTAATGAAAAACTGTTTTTT. Translation: CASSPDSNEKLFF. The chain has TRBV18 and TRBJ1-4; maybe TRBD1 (5 bases). Germline V gene lookup returns CDR1 KGHSH and CDR2 LQKENI. V was pared by 3 bases and J by 4 bases, with 6 bases between. This CDR3 comprises 13 residues.

J is TRBJ1-2 and V is TRBV5-4; perhaps TRBD1 as D (6 bases). V was cut by 0 bases and J by 8 bases, with 8 bases left in between. CDR3 length: 12 amino acids. The germline gives CDR1 SGHNT, CDR2 YYREEE (reference sequence). CDR3 DNA sequence: TGTGCCAGCAGCTTGGACAGGGTAGGCTACACCTTC. Translating it yields CASSLDRVGYTF.

V is TRBV6-5 and J is TRBJ2-1; 12 bases are a match to TRBD1. This CDR3 spans 15 amino acids. The V segment lost 6 bases and the J segment 10 bases; nucleotides outside the gene matches: 10. Per the germline V gene, CDR1 is MNHEY and CDR2 is SVGAGI. The CDR3 protein is CASSLPGQGAFEQFF. The DNA for the CDR3 is TGTGCCAGCAGCCTACCGGGACAGGGGGCATTCGAGCAGTTCTTC.

The rearrangement links TRBV9 to TRBJ2-3; 12 bases fit TRBD2. CDR1 and CDR2 from the germline V gene are SGDLS and YYNGEE. After removal of 0 bases from V and 6 bases from J, the junction contained 5 bases not matched to a gene. This CDR3 has 16 residues. The DNA of the CDR3 is TGTGCCAGCAGCGTAGGTCCGGGGACTAGCGGGGATACGCAGTATTTT. Encoded protein: CASSVGPGTSGDTQYF.

The rearrangement joins TRBV5-1 to TRBJ1-1; the match to TRBD1 covers 10 bases. Germline values: CDR1 SGHRS, CDR2 YFSETQ. V lost 4 bases, J lost 0 bases, and 6 bases stayed unmatched. The CDR3 consists of 16 residues. CDR3 sequence (DNA): TGCGCCAGCAGCCCGGGGGACAGGGGAATGAACACTGAAGCTTTCTTT. As protein: CASSPGDRGMNTEAFF. The full variable domain, rest sourced from reference TRBV5-1 and TRBJ1-1, is KAGVTQTPRYLIKTRGQQVTLSCSPISGHRSVSWYQQTPGQGLQFLFEYFSETQRNKGNFPGRFSGRQFSNSRSEMNVSTLELGDSALYLCASSPGDRGMNTEAFFGQGTRLTVV.

This clone showed up just a few times. The chain has TRBV29-1 and TRBJ1-1; TRBD1 matches at 9 bases. This CDR3 is built from 15 residues. Per germline, CDR1 SQVTM and CDR2 ANQGSEA. V lost 4 bases and J lost 3; bases outside the gene matches: 9. The CDR3 region has the DNA TGCAGCGTTGGTGTTACGTGGACAGGGGACACTGAAGCTTTCTTT. It codes for CSVGVTWTGDTEAFF.

The gene calls are TRBV5-4 and TRBJ1-2; 9 bases are shared with TRBD1. CDR1 is SGHNT, CDR2 YYREEE, per germline (reference sequence). Unmatched junction bases numbered 11, after V lost 2 bases and J lost 0 bases. CDR3 length equals 18 residues. The CDR3 DNA reads as TGTGCCAGCAGCTTACCCAACAGGGGGCATTCCTCTAACTATGGCTACACCTTC. Translating gives CASSLPNRGHSSNYGYTF.

This chain connects TRBV7-2 to TRBJ1-2; the D gene is possibly TRBD1 (6 bases). Germline V lookup: CDR1 SGHTA, CDR2 FQGNSA. The V end lost 5 bases, the J end lost 6 bases, and 16 bases lay between the germline ends. This CDR3 has 14 amino acids. For the CDR3, the DNA is TGTGCCAGCAGCCAAAAGGGGGGATGGAATGGCTACACCTTC. This codes for CASSQKGGWNGYTF.

This clone was observed once. The chain has TRBV2 and TRBJ2-6, with a weak D call TRBD2 (5 bases). Germline assignment: CDR1 SNHLY and CDR2 FYNNEI. This CDR3 spans 18 amino acids. Deletions cut 5 bases from V and 0 bases from J, with 17 bases between. The CDR3 sequence is CASSPFGGLNSGANVLTF. The CDR3 nucleotides read TGTGCCAGCAGTCCGTTCGGAGGCCTAAACTCTGGGGCCAACGTCCTGACTTTC.

This clone was seen a handful of times. The chain uses TRBV4-1 and TRBJ1-4, with D maybe TRBD1 (5 bases). The CDR3 extends over 15 amino acids. Germline V gene lookup returns CDR1 MGHRA and CDR2 YSYEKL. Trimming took 0 bases from V and 7 from J, leaving 12 bases between them. In nucleotides, the CDR3 is TGCGCCAGCAGCCAAGATCAGGGAGGGGTTGAAAAACTGTTTTTT. Its translation: CASSQDQGGVEKLFF.

This chain links TRBV9 with TRBJ1-2, with TRBD1 identical over 7 bases. CDR3 size: 14 residues. Trimming removed 0 bases from V and 2 bases from J; junction bases left unmatched: 1. The germline CDR1 and CDR2 sequences are SGDLS and YYNGEE. CDR3 loop: CASSVATGNYGYTF. The DNA for the CDR3 is TGTGCCAGCAGCGTAGCGACAGGGAACTATGGCTACACCTTC.

CDR3 amino acids: CASSRFNTEAFF. The CDR3 region has the DNA TGTGCCAGCAGCCGGTTCAACACTGAAGCTTTCTTT. The V call is TRBV7-8, the J call TRBJ1-1; D is undetermined. V lost 5 bases to trimming and J lost 2 bases, with 6 bases between them. Germline V lookup: CDR1 SGHVS, CDR2 FQNEAQ. The CDR3 length is 12 residues.

The sample holds a few counts of this clone. The chain has TRBV11-3 and TRBJ1-1; D not certain. The germline V gene encodes CDR1 SGHNT and CDR2 YENEEA. The CDR3 is 13 residues long. Trimming took 3 bases from V and 0 from J, leaving 5 bases between them. The CDR3 nucleotides read TGTGCCAGCAGCTTTTCACTGAACACTGAAGCTTTCTTT. Encoded protein: CASSFSLNTEAFF.

The V and J genes are TRBV11-2 and TRBJ1-3; D gene unclear. Germline loops: CDR1 SGHAT, CDR2 FQNNGV. The CDR3 has 13 residues. The germline V and J ends were trimmed by 5 bases and 4 bases, with 9 bases remaining between them. CDR3 sequence (DNA): TGTGCCAGCAGCCTGAGTAGGGGAAACACCATATATTTT. This codes for CASSLSRGNTIYF.